The entry below describes one T cell receptor beta chain. Its target is not known. The sample comes from a study of vaccination and CD4 T cells after COVID-19. Broader study findings: Post-vaccination, and not before, a median 86.3% of reactive clones appeared in convalescent patients.

This CDR3 is 12 amino acids long. The germline V gene encodes CDR1 DFQATT and CDR2 SNEGSKA (reference sequence). Trimming stripped 1 base from V and 6 bases from J, with 6 bases between. Regarding treatment: approximately 9-day PBMC culture with coronavirus spike peptide pools or control peptides (ViraFEST assay). Antigen-specific T cells were expanded with peptide pools by ViraFEST, and TCRs were then sequenced. Some 2 million PBMCs were grown per well alongside approximately 9.2 IU/ml IL-2 and roughly 9.3 ug/ml peptide pools. The Oncomine TCR Beta short-read assay was applied to DNA of cultured CD4+ T cells. Each CDR3 protein gets one entry after TCRdb re-called the PCR reads with MiXCR. The sample shows some 3,900 distinct CDR3 sequences, 45% of them seen only once.

This receptor was identified in a human donor who had recovered from COVID-19. This chain uses TRBV20-1 with TRBJ2-2; TRBD2 might be the D (6 bases). What was sequenced was CD4+ T cells from blood, cultured in vitro. CDR3 residues: CSARGGAGELFF. CDR3 DNA sequence: TGCAGTGCTAGAGGGGGGGCCGGGGAGCTGTTTTTT.